This T cell receptor (beta chain) is from a study of T cells in Graves' hyperthyroidism and ophthalmopathy (dated by TCRdb to the late 2010s). The study in broad terms: Peripheral blood was sampled at the time of initial diagnosis, prior to any treatment. Prospective prediction of ophthalmopathy was tested in an independent validation cohort consisting of 18 hyperthyroidism patients and around 16 patients who later progressed to ophthalmopathy. After blood sampling, hyperthyroidism patients were treated with methimazole at a starting dose of 30 mg daily, and ophthalmopathy patients were treated with high-dose intravenous methylprednisolone. The roughly 91 discovery patients were randomly divided into training and test sets at a 7:3 ratio. The paper describes TCR Vbeta CDR3 sequencing of 135 peripheral blood samples, made up of about 40 ophthalmopathy patients, around 78 hyperthyroidism patients and roughly 17 progressor patients. A discovery cohort of around 100 patients, about 40 with Graves' ophthalmopathy and fewer than 65 with stable Graves' hyperthyroidism, was used to find distinguishing TCR V-J signatures. In addition, the study compared T-cell repertoires in thyroid tissue and in blood from several Graves' hyperthyroidism patients. The full study reports these points: No statistical method was used to fix the sample size in advance, and group allocation was not hidden from the investigators. In validation, the model predicted progression to ophthalmopathy with about 71% sensitivity and roughly 75% specificity, a median of about 6 months before onset. Most expanded thyroid clonotypes (frequency above 0.001) were also detected in blood, a finding suggesting that blood repertoires may reflect thyroid immune responses. A 13 V-J signature model separated ophthalmopathy from stable hyperthyroidism, with just over 85% sensitivity and about 81% specificity in cross-validation and 80%/75% in testing.

Turning to this clonotype: Its antigen target is currently unknown. Per-nucleotide qualities are absent, and no much larger clonotype sits a single base away.

Ophthalmopathy patients had moderately to severely active disease, with a Clinical Activity Score of 3 or more, a NOSPECS grade of 4 or more, and a disease duration of less than 3 months. Exclusion was applied to patients with uncontrolled infections, other autoimmune diseases, pregnancy or lactation. Diagnoses were established on the basis of clinical symptoms, serum thyroxine and TRAb, thyroid ultrasound, and orbital computed tomography. PBMCs were isolated from more than 9 ml of fresh peripheral blood by Ficoll-Paque density gradient centrifugation. Total RNA was extracted with Trizol reagent, and quality was checked on an Agilent 2100 Bioanalyzer. The TCR beta CDR3 regions were amplified from RNA transcripts. For the first round of RT-PCR on the TCR CDR3, the HTBI primer set was used together with the Qiagen OneStep RT-PCR kit. The libraries were constructed in a second round of multiplex PCR and then size-selected and purified. The libraries were sequenced on an Illumina HiSeq2000 using paired-end 100 bp reads. As for how the authors treated the data: SOAPnuke was used to process the raw data, removing reads that contained adapters or uncalled bases, had a mean Phred below 15, or lacked an exact match to the constant primer or identifier. COPE v1.2.5 was used to merge the high-quality paired reads, and each unique nucleotide sequence was defined as a clonotype. MiTCR v1.1 was used to align the clonotypes against IMGT TRBV, TRBD and TRBJ reference segments. Only V-J combinations with frequency above 0.0001, covering about 99% of repertoires, were analysed. The TCS score was defined as F50 (clonal expansion) divided by E x V (chaos), with BLOSUM62-based TCRdist calculated between CDR3 peptides within each V-J. Welch's t-statistics and random forest reduced several hundred V-J features to 13, which were used in a naive Bayes classifier (R e1071). TCRdb reprocessing: public reads trimmed at Q25 with fastp, clones called with MiXCR, in-frame beta chains kept. When rows share a CDR3 protein, they turn into one entry using the most common DNA and genes. The V and J calls and clone size are TCRdb's, not the authors'. The sample table records approximately 600,000 distinct CDR3 sequences; 14% of these occur just once. The ten top clones hold roughly 7.1% of the sample.

The CDR3 runs 16 residues from the cysteine to the phenylalanine. The sequence is cut down to CDR3 DNA, 48 bases in frame from base 1. CDR1 MDHEN and CDR2 SYDVKM are derived from the germline V gene. After removal of 2 bases from V and 2 bases from J, the junction retains 7 bases not matched to a gene. The sequence was obtained from a woman in her late teens or twenties with Graves' ophthalmopathy. Recombination linked TRBV28 to TRBJ2-3; the central 7 bases match TRBD2. The specimen sequenced was blood. The CDR3 reads CASSLKTLAVTDTQYF. The DNA sequence is given as TGTGCCAGCAGTTTAAAAACCCTAGCGGTCACAGATACGCAGTATTTT.